The entry below gives a single T cell receptor (beta chain) sequence along with its context. The sample has other DNA sequences that encode this CDR3 too. This sample was taken from a study of shared clonotypes between healthy human individuals. This CDR3 region has 11 residues. The germline V gene has CDR1 SGDLS and CDR2 YYNGEE. The V end lost 3 bases, the J end lost 7 bases, and 5 bases lay between the germline ends. CD8 cells classed as naive were CD45RO-negative and positively selected for CCR7, excluding terminally differentiated effector memory CD45RA+ cells. Libraries were prepared by immunoSEQ multiplex PCR; TCRdb keeps only in-frame clonotypes and omits some of them. The sample contains approximately 1.9 million clones, 90% to 95% of which appear only once.

Sequencing input: naive CD8+ T cells from PBMCs. The TCR was taken from a man between 18 and 35 years old in good health. Some clones in this sample may be carry-over from other donors' samples. J is TRBJ2-1 and V is TRBV9; D remains ambiguous. CDR3 coding DNA: TGTGCCAGCAGCGCGTCTAATGAGCAGTTCTTC. Amino acid sequence: CASSASNEQFF.